This T cell receptor beta chain was identified in a study of blood T cell repertoires in COVID-19. Study summary: T cells, B-cell-depleted T cells, or PBMCs provided the cDNA or gDNA that served as material.

Trimming cost V 2 bases and J 3 bases, with 6 bases left between them. The CDR3 length is 13 residues. Germline lookup yields CDR1 MNHNS and CDR2 SASEGT. The repertoire was sequenced with immunoSEQ multiplex PCR; TCRdb's copy has only in-frame clones and lacks some. This table has fewer than 100,000 clones, about nine tenths appearing once. The V and J genes are TRBV6-1 and TRBJ2-3; the D gene is possibly TRBD2 (5 bases). The sequenced material came from peripheral blood. This TCR came from an elderly man in a cohort sampled during active COVID-19. The CDR3 reads CASSETGTDTQYF. The CDR3 DNA reads TGTGCCAGCAGTGAAACGGGGACAGATACGCAGTATTTT.